Listed here are 17 T cell receptor beta chains from one sample, sequenced in a study of cytomegalovirus exposure and HLA in healthy donors. Primers included in the PCR were 60 Vbeta and 13 Jbeta primers. Assay used: immunoSEQ multiplex PCR; TCRdb lists only in-frame clones, some missing. Here the sample spans some 90,000 clones, about two thirds being singletons. Sequencing used PBMCs. All receptors come from a man aged 45 to 65 in good health and CMV-seronegative.

Only a few counts were recorded for this clone. V and J are TRBV10-3 and TRBJ2-7, with 8 nucleotides matching TRBD1. Per the germline V gene, CDR1 is ENHRY and CDR2 is SYGVKD. This CDR3 contains 14 residues. Trimming cost V 4 bases and J 0 bases; bases outside gene matches: 2. The CDR3 spells CAISGDRSSYEQYF. The CDR3 DNA sequence: TGTGCCATCAGTGGGGACAGGAGCTCCTACGAGCAGTACTTC.

The V call is TRBV10-2, the J call TRBJ1-2; 9 bases fit TRBD1. The CDR3 runs 16 residues. The ends lost 3 bases at V and 0 bases at J; junction bases unmatched: 5. CDR1 is WSHSY, CDR2 SAAADI, per germline. The CDR3 sequence: CASSERTGAANYGYTF. Written as DNA, the CDR3 is TGCGCCAGCAGTGAAAGGACAGGGGCAGCTAACTATGGCTACACCTTC.

On this clone: Compared with germline, one end of the junction differs, possibly owing to a read error. For the CDR3, the DNA is TGCAGCGTCGAAGGAGGGGGAGCCTACGAGCAGTACTTC. As protein: CSVEGGGAYEQYF. The rearrangement joins TRBV29-1 to TRBJ2-7; the D call may be TRBD1 or TRBD2 (6 bases each). Germline CDR1 is SQVTM and CDR2 is ANQGSEA. This CDR3 contains 13 residues.

Only one count was recorded for this clone. This chain connects TRBV11-2 to TRBJ2-1; D is uncertain. The V gene's germline CDR1 is SGHAT and CDR2 FQNNGV. This CDR3 region has 11 residues. V lost 1 base to trimming and J lost 8 bases, with 3 bases between them. This CDR3 is CASSLVDEQFF. Written as DNA, the CDR3 is TGTGCCAGCAGCTTAGTAGATGAGCAGTTCTTC. Together with reference TRBV11-2 and TRBJ2-1, the CDR3 gives the full variable domain: EAGVAQSPRYKIIEKRQSVAFWCNPISGHATLYWYQQILGQGPKLLIQFQNNGVVDDSQLPKDRFSAERLKGVDSTLKIQPAKLEDSAVYLCASSLVDEQFFGPGTRLTVL.

This chain joins TRBV5-1 and TRBJ2-7, with D maybe TRBD1 (6 bases). Deletions cut 4 bases from V and 3 bases from J, with 17 bases between. Germline CDR1 reads SGHRS; CDR2 reads YFSETQ. The CDR3 is made up of 15 amino acids. The CDR3: CASSQKLTGIYEQYF. The CDR3 DNA is TGCGCCAGCAGCCAAAAACTGACAGGCATCTACGAGCAGTACTTC.

This chain uses TRBV5-4 with TRBJ2-1, with TRBD2 matching over 8 bases. The CDR3 extends over 16 amino acids. CDR1 and CDR2 from the germline V gene are SGHNT and YYREEE (reference sequence). The junction had 11 bases not matched to a gene; V was cut back by 2 bases and J by 7 bases. The CDR3 spells CASSFYGAGVLNEQFF. CDR3 bases: TGTGCCAGCAGCTTCTATGGAGCGGGGGTCTTGAATGAGCAGTTCTTC. The whole variable domain, remainder taken from reference TRBV5-4 and TRBJ2-1, is ETGVTQSPTHLIKTRGQQVTLRCSSQSGHNTVSWYQQALGQGPQFIFQYYREEENGRGNFPPRFSGLQFPNYSSELNVNALELDDSALYLCASSFYGAGVLNEQFFGPGTRLTVL.

The V and J genes are TRBV11-2 and TRBJ2-5, with 10 bases identical to TRBD2. The trim removed 1 base at V and 9 bases at J, leaving 8 bases unmatched. The length of the CDR3 is 15 residues. Germline V gene data show CDR1 as SGHAT and CDR2 as FQNNGV. CDR3 coding DNA: TGTGCCAGCAGCTTAGTCTCGACTAGCGGGTTTCCCCAGTACTTC. Its protein is CASSLVSTSGFPQYF.

The CDR3 region is CASSQPGQGLWTEAFF. In nucleotides, the CDR3 is TGTGCCAGCAGCCAACCCGGACAGGGGTTATGGACTGAAGCTTTCTTT. This chain joins TRBV14 and TRBJ1-1, with 9 nucleotides matching TRBD1. Trimming removed 2 bases from V and 5 bases from J; junction bases left unmatched: 9. The CDR3 extends over 16 amino acids. Germline V gene data show CDR1 as SGHDN and CDR2 as FVKESK.

V gene TRBV28 combines with J gene TRBJ1-2; TRBD1 matches 8 bases. The CDR3 totals 16 residues. With 2 bases clipped from V and 0 bases from J, the junction kept 5 bases outside the gene matches. CDR1 and CDR2 from the germline V gene are MDHEN and SYDVKM. CDR3 region: CASSLGDRPSNYGYTF. The CDR3 DNA follows: TGTGCCAGCAGTTTAGGGGACAGGCCATCTAACTATGGCTACACCTTC.

V is TRBV7-2 and J is TRBJ2-1; 7 bases align to TRBD2. This CDR3 is built from 15 residues. J gave up 1 base and V 4 bases, and 4 bases lay outside the gene matches. The germline gives CDR1 SGHTA, CDR2 FQGNSA. CDR3 sequence: CASSSLAGSYNEQFF. CDR3 nucleotide sequence: TGTGCCAGCAGCTCATTAGCGGGTTCCTACAATGAGCAGTTCTTC.

In this sample, this clone turned up a few times. This chain connects TRBV30 to TRBJ1-4; D gene uncertain. V lost 1 base, J lost 4 bases, and 7 bases lay in between. From germline, CDR1 is GTSNPN and CDR2 SVGIG (reference sequence). CDR3 length equals 13 residues. CDR3 amino acids: CAWSAGFNEKLFF. The CDR3 nucleotides are TGTGCCTGGAGTGCTGGCTTTAATGAAAAACTGTTTTTT.

The V call is TRBV2, the J call TRBJ1-2; 7 nucleotides match TRBD1. Trimming at V came to 0 bases and at J to 1 base, leaving 8 bases not matched to a gene. Germline-derived CDR1 and CDR2 are SNHLY and FYNNEI. The CDR3 extends over 17 amino acids. The CDR3 DNA follows: TGTGCCAGCAGTGAAGCCCTGGGACAGTCTATTAACTATGGCTACACCTTC. Protein sequence: CASSEALGQSINYGYTF.

The chain couples TRBV7-2 to TRBJ2-5; D gene uncertain. V lost 4 bases and J lost 3, with 9 bases in between. Germline V CDR1 and CDR2: SGHTA, FQGNSA. CDR3 length equals 13 residues. The CDR3 coding sequence is TGTGCCAGCAGCTCCTCGACAAAAGAGACCCAGTACTTC. Its protein is CASSSSTKETQYF. The full variable domain, rest sourced from reference TRBV7-2 and TRBJ2-5, is GAGVSQSPSNKVTEKGKDVELRCDPISGHTALYWYRQSLGQGLEFLIYFQGNSAPDKSGLPSDRFSAERTGGSVSTLTIQRTQQEDSAVYLCASSSSTKETQYFGPGTRLLVL.

This sequence joins TRBV7-2 and TRBJ2-1, with D unclear. The V and J ends lost 6 bases and 5 bases respectively, with 23 bases between them. CDR1 is SGHTA, CDR2 FQGNSA, per germline. This CDR3 is built from 17 residues. CDR3 in DNA: TGTGCCAGCAGTTACCAACTGGCGGCGGAAGAAAACAATGAGCAGTTCTTC. It yields the protein CASSYQLAAEENNEQFF.

V is TRBV4-1 and J is TRBJ2-5; 9 nucleotides line up with TRBD1. V lost 0 bases to trimming and J lost 5 bases; unmatched junction nucleotides: 7. This CDR3 contains 16 residues. From germline, CDR1 is MGHRA and CDR2 YSYEKL. The chain's CDR3 is CASSQDRDRDLETQYF. CDR3 in DNA: TGCGCCAGCAGCCAAGATCGGGACAGGGACCTTGAGACCCAGTACTTC.

The V gene is TRBV10-3, the J gene TRBJ2-2, with D possibly matching TRBD2 (6 bases). Trimming pared 5 bases from V and 5 bases from J, leaving 6 bases between. Germline lookup yields CDR1 ENHRY and CDR2 SYGVKD. The CDR3 is 12 residues long. CDR3 nucleotide sequence: TGTGCCATCAGTCTAGCGACCGGGGAGCTGTTTTTT. It translates to CAISLATGELFF.

This clone occurred a few times. The genes are TRBV27 and TRBJ1-5; TRBD1 might be the D (5 bases). The germline V gene encodes CDR1 MNHEY and CDR2 SMNVEV (reference sequence). Trimming took off 6 bases at V and 3 bases at J, with 12 bases between the two ends. CDR3 length: 14 amino acids. The CDR3 loop reads CASSLRQNNQPQHF. The CDR3 DNA follows: TGTGCCAGCAGCCTTAGACAGAACAATCAGCCCCAGCATTTT.